Shown below are 18 T cell receptor beta chains from a single sample sequenced in a study of control samples from healthy donors and cancer patients. Only in-frame clones appear in the TCRdb table, and some are missing; sequencing was by immunoSEQ multiplex PCR. This repertoire shows 110,000 to 150,000 clones, roughly nine tenths found once; its top ten account for more than 4%. The source material was blood. The receptors were gathered from a man between 25 and 39 years old in good health.

The chain has TRBV10-3 and TRBJ2-3; D perhaps matches TRBD2 (5 bases). CDR3 size: 15 residues. Germline loops: CDR1 ENHRY, CDR2 SYGVKD. Trimming cost V 4 bases and J 1 base, with 12 bases left between them. This CDR3 is CAISVRGGGTDTQYF. Here the CDR3 DNA reads TGTGCCATCAGTGTCCGAGGAGGCGGCACAGATACGCAGTATTTT.

The CDR3 region has the DNA TGCGCCAGCAGCCAAGGCGGAGCTAGCGGTCACACAGATACGCAGTATTTT. It yields the protein CASSQGGASGHTDTQYF. V usage is TRBV4-3 and J usage is TRBJ2-3, with 7 bases aligning to TRBD2. The V and J ends lost 1 base and 2 bases, in that order; junction bases with no gene match: 9. Germline CDR1 reads LGHNA; CDR2 reads YSLEER. The CDR3 consists of 17 residues.

This clone was detected once. The chain combines TRBV6-5 with TRBJ2-7; 16 bases are shared with TRBD2. In germline, CDR1 is MNHEY, CDR2 SVGAGI. This CDR3 comprises 15 residues. J lost 3 bases, V lost 8 bases, and 4 bases had no gene match. This CDR3 is CASGTSGGDDYEQYF. The CDR3 nucleotides are TGTGCCAGCGGGACTAGCGGGGGGGATGACTACGAGCAGTACTTC.

The rearrangement links TRBV5-1 to TRBJ1-1; TRBD1 matches 10 bases. Germline assignment: CDR1 SGHRS and CDR2 YFSETQ. The CDR3 contains 15 residues. The ends lost 1 base at V and 4 bases at J; junction bases unmatched: 4. CDR3 DNA sequence: TGCGCCAGCAGCTTGATGGGACAGGGGAGCACTGAAGCTTTCTTT. Protein product: CASSLMGQGSTEAFF.

The rearrangement links TRBV23-1 to TRBJ2-1, with TRBD2 matching 8 bases. TRBV23-1 is sorted into the ORF group, with uncertain function. The CDR3 spans 22 residues. With V trimmed by 2 bases and J by 10 bases, 31 bases remained unmatched. The CDR3 protein is CASSQARSWREDLSPLLGEQFF. The CDR3 DNA sequence: TGCGCCAGCAGTCAAGCCCGGTCCTGGCGGGAGGATCTCTCCCCCCTCCTTGGGGAGCAGTTCTTC.

The CDR3: CATRQAGSTDTQYF. CDR3 in DNA: TGTGCCACCAGGCAAGCTGGAAGCACAGATACGCAGTATTTT. The rearrangement joins TRBV6-5 to TRBJ2-3; D call uncertain. CDR1 is MNHEY, CDR2 SVGAGI, per germline. Between the trimmed V and J ends, which lost 10 bases and 0 bases, there was a span of 14 bases. The CDR3 contains 14 residues.

The chain links TRBV12-3 or TRBV12-4 to TRBJ2-6; no clear D. The CDR3 consists of 13 residues. The germline V and J ends were trimmed by 6 bases and 0 bases, with 3 bases remaining between them. The CDR3 nucleotides are TGTGCCAGCAGGACCTCTGGGGCCAACGTCCTGACTTTC. It codes for CASRTSGANVLTF.

The rearrangement uses TRBV7-2 and TRBJ1-5, with D perhaps matching TRBD1 (5 bases). Germline CDR1 and CDR2: SGHTA and FQGNSA. V was pared by 3 bases and J by 1 base, with 13 bases between. This CDR3 has 16 residues. CDR3 DNA: TGTGCCAGCAGCTTCACGGGGGGAATGAGCAATCAGCCCCAGCATTTT. As protein: CASSFTGGMSNQPQHF.

The chain employs TRBV28 and TRBJ1-3, with D perhaps TRBD1 (6 bases). Germline V CDR1 and CDR2: MDHEN, SYDVKM. The V end was cut by 4 bases, the J end by 7 bases, with 17 bases between. The CDR3 spans 15 residues. The chain's CDR3 is CASSYTGTRGNTIYF. The CDR3 DNA reads as TGTGCCAGCAGTTATACCGGGACAAGGGGGAACACCATATATTTT.

The rearrangement joins TRBV4-2 to TRBJ1-2, with TRBD1 matching 7 bases. The germline CDR1 and CDR2 sequences are LGHNA and YNFKEQ. This CDR3 comprises 14 residues. The junction had 6 bases not matched to a gene; V was cut back by 4 bases and J by 4 bases. The chain's CDR3 is CASSPIGTVYGYTF. DNA of the CDR3: TGTGCCAGCAGCCCCATCGGGACAGTCTATGGCTACACCTTC.

The chain uses TRBV4-1 and TRBJ2-1, with TRBD2 matching over 14 bases. Germline values: CDR1 MGHRA, CDR2 YSYEKL. V lost 1 base, J lost 6 bases, and 5 bases stayed unmatched. The CDR3 loop spans 17 amino acids. The CDR3 DNA reads as TGCGCCAGCAGCCAAGGGGAGGGACTAGCGGGGGTCAATGAGCAGTTCTTC. The encoded protein is CASSQGEGLAGVNEQFF.

This clone was detected ten times or more. V is TRBV6-6 and J is TRBJ2-7; D is ambiguous. Germline V gives CDR1 MNHNY, CDR2 SVGAGI (reference sequence). CDR3 size: 13 residues. Trimming took 6 bases from V and 2 from J, leaving 11 bases between them. The CDR3 nucleotides are TGTGCCAGCAGCTCGACGACAACCTACGAGCAGTACTTC. Protein product: CASSSTTTYEQYF.

J is TRBJ2-1 and V is TRBV6-4; the match to TRBD1 covers 12 bases. The CDR3 contains 15 residues. Germline V gives CDR1 MRHNA, CDR2 SNTAGT. J was trimmed by 6 bases and V by 6 bases; bases with no gene match: 6. The CDR3 region has the DNA TGTGCCAGCAGAGCCGGGACAGGGGGCTTCAATGAGCAGTTCTTC. Its protein product is CASRAGTGGFNEQFF.

This clone was counted a single time. This sequence joins TRBV9 and TRBJ2-1, with 10 bases matching TRBD2. Trimming removed 6 bases from V and 9 bases from J; junction bases left unmatched: 15. There are 16 residues in the CDR3. Per germline, CDR1 SGDLS and CDR2 YYNGEE. The CDR3 reads CASTERASGGFFEQFF. The CDR3 DNA reads TGTGCCAGCACCGAAAGGGCTAGCGGGGGTTTTTTTGAGCAGTTCTTC.

The chain links TRBV2 to TRBJ2-1, with TRBD2 matching over 7 bases. The CDR3 contains 14 residues. V was clipped by 6 bases and J by 4 bases; unmatched bases: 6. Germline V gives CDR1 SNHLY, CDR2 FYNNEI. The CDR3 reads CASRGGGYYNEQFF. Here the CDR3 DNA reads TGTGCCAGCAGAGGCGGGGGTTATTACAATGAGCAGTTCTTC.

This chain connects TRBV7-2 to TRBJ1-5; D may be TRBD1 (5 bases). This CDR3 spans 14 amino acids. The V gene's germline CDR1 is SGHTA and CDR2 FQGNSA. V was cut by 6 bases and J by 4 bases, with 13 bases left in between. The CDR3 spells CASRDAGGNQPQHF. In nucleotides, the CDR3 is TGTGCCAGCAGAGACGCGGGGGGGAATCAGCCCCAGCATTTT.

The chain joins TRBV7-6 to TRBJ2-1; 8 bases are shared with TRBD1. The CDR3 has 15 amino acids. The V and J ends lost 1 base and 2 bases, in that order; junction bases with no gene match: 1. Germline CDR1 SGHVS, CDR2 FNYEAQ. The CDR3 DNA reads as TGTGCCAGCAGCTTAGGGGACAGGACCTACAATGAGCAGTTCTTC. It translates to CASSLGDRTYNEQFF. The complete variable domain, with remaining parts taken from reference TRBV7-6 and TRBJ2-1, reads GAGVSQSPRYKVTKRGQDVALRCDPISGHVSLYWYRQALGQGPEFLTYFNYEAQQDKSGLPNDRFSAERPEGSISTLTIQRTEQRDSAMYRCASSLGDRTYNEQFFGPGTRLTVL.

This clone was recorded once. This chain joins TRBV7-2 and TRBJ2-5; possible D gene TRBD2, 5 bases. Germline CDR1 is SGHTA and CDR2 is FQGNSA. The V gene lost 4 bases and the J gene lost 5 bases, with 17 bases spanning the gap. The CDR3 loop spans 15 amino acids. CDR3 nucleotides: TGTGCCAGCAGCTATAACGCGGGTTATGGGGAGACCCAGTACTTC. Translation gives CASSYNAGYGETQYF.